The 20 T cell receptor beta chains given below trace back to one sample, sequenced in a study of beta chain features in type 1 diabetes. The whole isolated RNA underwent reverse transcription, so sequencing captured expressed TCRB transcripts. The repertoire was sequenced with immunoSEQ multiplex PCR; TCRdb's copy has only in-frame clones and lacks some. Of some 300,000 clones listed, approximately 8.1% were seen once; the top ten hold under 1.3%. The specimen was central memory CD4+ T cells from blood. These receptors were taken from a woman aged 18-29 years in good health.

This clone was detected a few times. The V gene is TRBV14, the J gene TRBJ2-5; D unclear. V was cut by 1 base and J by 6 bases, with 12 bases left in between. Germline lookup yields CDR1 SGHDN and CDR2 FVKESK. This CDR3 is built from 14 residues. The CDR3: CASSQAGFRKTQYF. For the CDR3, the DNA is TGTGCCAGCAGCCAAGCGGGCTTTCGGAAGACCCAGTACTTC.

This clone has just a few counts. J is TRBJ1-6 and V is TRBV7-9; D possibly corresponds to TRBD1 (5 bases). The CDR3 spans 14 residues. CDR1 and CDR2 (germline): SEHNR, FQNEAQ (reference sequence). V was shortened by 1 base and J by 8 bases, with 9 bases between the two germline ends. CDR3 residues: CASSLDRRDSPLHF. The CDR3 DNA sequence: TGTGCCAGCAGCTTAGACAGGAGGGATTCACCCCTCCACTTT.

The rearrangement joins TRBV6-7 to TRBJ1-5; TRBD1 is a possible D gene (5 bases). TRBV6-7 is recorded as an ORF, its role being uncertain. V lost 4 bases to trimming and J lost 3 bases, with 31 bases between them. This CDR3 region has 21 residues. The CDR3 DNA reads TGTGCCAGCAGTTTCACTCGAAAATGGTCGAGCCGGGACGCCTTCAATCAGCCCCAGCATTTT. Amino acid sequence: CASSFTRKWSSRDAFNQPQHF.

This clone was counted many times. This chain links TRBV7-9 with TRBJ1-3, with TRBD1 as a possible D gene (5 bases). V gave up 1 base and J gave up 3 bases, with 19 bases separating them. The CDR3 is 18 residues long. Germline V CDR1 and CDR2: SEHNR, FQNEAQ (reference sequence). CDR3 amino acids: CASSLVVLGDSRGNTIYF. The DNA of the CDR3 is TGTGCCAGCAGCTTAGTAGTTTTGGGGGATTCGCGTGGAAACACCATATATTTT.

The chain joins TRBV6-1 to TRBJ2-1, with D possibly TRBD2 on 5 matching bases. Germline CDR1 MNHNS, CDR2 SASEGT. This CDR3 comprises 15 residues. V was trimmed by 6 bases and J by 0 bases, leaving 12 bases between them. The DNA of the CDR3 is TGTGCCAGCAGGCGGACTTTTAGCTCCTACAATGAGCAGTTCTTC. It translates to CASRRTFSSYNEQFF.

The genes are TRBV25-1 and TRBJ2-3; D possibly uses TRBD1 or TRBD2 (5 bases each). CDR1 is MGHDK, CDR2 SYGVNS, per germline. The length of the CDR3 is 12 residues. V lost 9 bases and J lost 1, with 8 bases in between. CDR3 amino acids: CASRDRTDTQYF. CDR3 sequence (DNA): TGTGCCAGTCGGGACCGCACAGATACGCAGTATTTT.

A few counts support this clone. The V call is TRBV7-3, the J call TRBJ2-1; tentatively, D is TRBD1 (5 bases). The V end lost 2 bases, the J end lost 3 bases, and 14 bases lay between the germline ends. Germline-derived CDR1 and CDR2 are SGHTA and FQGTGA. This CDR3 has 16 amino acids. As DNA, the CDR3 is TGTGCCAGCAGCTTAGGTGATTGGGGCGGCTACAATGAGCAGTTCTTC. The encoded protein is CASSLGDWGGYNEQFF.

V and J are TRBV28 and TRBJ1-1; TRBD1 matches at 7 bases. CDR1 MDHEN and CDR2 SYDVKM come from the germline V gene. There are 15 residues in the CDR3. Germline trimming cut 5 bases from V and 4 bases from J; bases unmatched to any gene: 10. The CDR3 DNA sequence: TGTGCCAGCAGTCTAGGGGGCGGAACTGGCACTGAAGCTTTCTTT. Protein product: CASSLGGGTGTEAFF.

V is TRBV14 and J is TRBJ2-7; 10 bases agree with TRBD1. The germline V gene encodes CDR1 SGHDN and CDR2 FVKESK. Trimming took 4 bases from V and 6 from J; bases not matched to a gene: 12. CDR3 size: 16 residues. Here the CDR3 DNA reads TGTGCCAGCAGCCCAAGGGACAGGGGCGCCTTTAGCGAGCAGTACTTC. As protein: CASSPRDRGAFSEQYF.

Many counts were recorded for this clone. J is TRBJ2-2 and V is TRBV14; D gene uncertain. Per the germline V gene, CDR1 is SGHDN and CDR2 is FVKESK. Trimming shortened V by 4 bases and J by 4 bases, and 7 bases separated the two germline ends. The CDR3 has 13 residues. The CDR3 is CASSLALTGELFF. The CDR3 region has the DNA TGTGCCAGCAGCCTCGCACTCACCGGGGAGCTGTTTTTT.

This clone has just a few counts. This chain uses TRBV29-1 with TRBJ1-3; 8 bases match TRBD1. V shed 5 bases, J shed 2 bases, and the junction held 2 bases outside the gene matches. From germline, CDR1 is SQVTM and CDR2 ANQGSEA. This CDR3 is 13 amino acids long. The CDR3 loop is CSVQTGAGNTIYF. Here the CDR3 DNA reads TGCAGCGTTCAGACAGGGGCTGGAAACACCATATATTTT.

The rearrangement joins TRBV5-1 to TRBJ1-2, with a tentative D call TRBD1 (5 bases). The CDR3 is 16 residues long. Germline CDR1 and CDR2: SGHRS and YFSETQ. V shed 0 bases and J shed 2 bases, with 14 bases lying between them. CDR3 sequence reads: CASSLGRWGGNYGYTF. CDR3 nucleotides: TGCGCCAGCAGCTTGGGAAGATGGGGCGGGAACTATGGCTACACCTTC.

Concerning this clone: Distinct nucleotide sequences in the sample also encode this CDR3. V and J are TRBV11-2 and TRBJ1-5, with D hard to call. Trimming removed 5 bases at V and 0 bases at J, with 5 bases between. CDR1 is SGHAT and CDR2 is FQNNGV in the germline V gene. CDR3 length: 13 residues. The CDR3 DNA reads TGTGCCAGCAGCGTTTATAGCAATCAGCCCCAGCATTTT. As protein: CASSVYSNQPQHF.

V gene TRBV18 combines with J gene TRBJ2-1, with D uncertain. Germline V CDR1 and CDR2: KGHSH, LQKENI. V lost 4 bases, J lost 4 bases, and 11 bases lay in between. The CDR3 runs to 14 residues. The CDR3 sequence is CASSLTREYNEQFF. CDR3 nucleotides: TGTGCCAGCTCACTGACTCGTGAATACAATGAGCAGTTCTTC.

This clone came up a few times. This chain links TRBV7-4 with TRBJ2-7; D is unclear. CDR3 length equals 14 residues. CDR1 is SGHVT, CDR2 SQSDAQ, per germline. Trimming cost V 1 base and J 2 bases, with 9 bases left between them. The chain's CDR3 is CASSLVSDTYEQYV. The CDR3 DNA reads as TGTGCCAGCAGCTTAGTTTCAGACACCTACGAGCAGTACGTC.

This clone occurred many times. The chain has TRBV11-2 and TRBJ2-2; 8 nucleotides match TRBD1. CDR3 length: 14 residues. V gave up 6 bases and J gave up 6 bases; unmatched junction bases: 6. The germline V gene encodes CDR1 SGHAT and CDR2 FQNNGV. The CDR3 sequence: CASSQRTGSGELFF. The CDR3 bases are TGTGCCAGCAGTCAACGGACAGGGTCCGGGGAGCTGTTTTTT.

This clone appeared a few times. The chain recombines TRBV18 with TRBJ2-7; unclear D gene. Trimming took off 3 bases at V and 3 bases at J, with 9 bases between the two ends. The V gene's germline CDR1 is KGHSH and CDR2 LQKENI. This CDR3 region has 13 residues. CDR3 sequence reads: CASSPVPDYEQYF. The CDR3, as DNA: TGTGCCAGCTCACCGGTCCCTGACTACGAGCAGTACTTC. Combining the CDR3 with reference TRBV18 and TRBJ2-7 gives the whole variable domain NAGVMQNPRHLVRRRGQEARLRCSPMKGHSHVYWYRQLPEEGLKFMVYLQKENIIDESGMPKERFSAEFPKEGPSILRIQQVVRGDSAAYFCASSPVPDYEQYFGPGTRLTVT.

The sample holds many counts of this clone. This rearrangement joins TRBV9 to TRBJ1-6; 8 bases align to TRBD1. CDR3 size: 15 residues. Germline lookup yields CDR1 SGDLS and CDR2 YYNGEE. Trimming removed 3 bases from V and 8 bases from J; junction bases left unmatched: 7. Here the CDR3 DNA reads TGTGCCAGCAGCGCCGGACAGGGAGGCGATTCACCCCTCCACTTT. Translating it yields CASSAGQGGDSPLHF.

This clone has a handful of counts. The J gene is TRBJ2-3, the V gene TRBV7-2, with a weak D call TRBD1 (5 bases). This CDR3 spans 13 amino acids. Germline V CDR1 and CDR2: SGHTA, FQGNSA. The V gene lost 7 bases and the J gene lost 4 bases, with 12 bases spanning the gap. The CDR3 is CASKQGQADTQYF. CDR3 coding DNA: TGTGCCAGCAAGCAGGGTCAGGCAGATACGCAGTATTTT.

The rearrangement joins TRBV7-8 to TRBJ1-5, with TRBD1 matching over 7 bases. The CDR3 loop spans 16 amino acids. Germline CDR1 SGHVS, CDR2 FQNEAQ. Unmatched junction bases numbered 5, after V lost 3 bases and J lost 0 bases. In nucleotides, the CDR3 is TGTGCCAGCAGCTTGGGACAGAGAAATAGCAATCAGCCCCAGCATTTT. Residues: CASSLGQRNSNQPQHF.